The 18 T cell receptor beta chains given below trace back to one sample, sequenced in a study of quantifying T cell responses using KT2 cells. Study at large: Reverse transcription used primers in the TCR alpha and beta constant regions.

An oligo carrying a UMI was ligated to the cDNA 3' end. An equimolar mix of RC1.1 and RC1.2 primed the beta chain across TRBC1 and TRBC2. One entry per CDR3 protein, called by TCRdb with MiXCR from the UMI-ligation and nested PCR reads. The top ten hold roughly 9.7% of the sample, which has 31,000 or so distinct CDR3 sequences, under 13% seen once. Sequenced sample: PBMCs spiked with cells of the T cell clone KT2. Receptors originate from a human donor.

This clonotype was seen many times. The chain has TRBV29-1 and TRBJ2-1, with D maybe TRBD1 (5 bases). There are 12 residues in the CDR3. Germline values: CDR1 SQVTM, CDR2 ANQGSEA. Trimming removed 7 bases at V and 5 bases at J, with 12 bases between. This chain's CDR3 is CSGGRENNEQFF. As DNA, the CDR3 is TGCAGCGGGGGCAGGGAAAACAATGAGCAGTTCTTC.

This clonotype showed up just a few times. The V gene is TRBV12-3 or TRBV12-4, the J gene TRBJ2-2; no clear D gene. The CDR3 contains 13 residues. The germline V and J ends were trimmed by 5 bases and 4 bases, with 8 bases remaining between them. The CDR3 region has the DNA TGTGCCAGCAGTCCGGATGGCACCGGGGAGCTGTTTTTT. Its protein is CASSPDGTGELFF.

This clonotype came up a few times. The chain joins TRBV5-1 to TRBJ1-1, with TRBD1 identical over 7 bases. V dropped 0 bases and J dropped 0; count of bases not matched to a gene: 8. The CDR3 is 17 residues long. CDR1 and CDR2 from the germline V gene are SGHRS and YFSETQ. CDR3 nucleotide sequence: TGCGCCAGCAGCTTGGCCTGGGACAGTCTTCTGAACACTGAAGCTTTCTTT. It specifies CASSLAWDSLLNTEAFF.

This clonotype came up many times. The CDR3 protein is CASSTGQKLNYGYTF. As DNA, the CDR3 is TGTGCCAGCAGCACAGGACAGAAACTTAACTATGGCTACACCTTC. V usage is TRBV5-4 and J usage is TRBJ1-2; a possible D gene is TRBD1 (6 bases). Germline V gene lookup returns CDR1 SGHNT and CDR2 YYREEE (reference sequence). CDR3 length: 15 residues. Trimming took off 4 bases at V and 1 base at J, with 14 bases between the two ends.

This clonotype appeared a few times. The chain combines TRBV19 with TRBJ2-1, with D maybe TRBD1 (5 bases). V lost 0 bases and J 6 bases, leaving 9 bases between the germline ends. Germline-derived CDR1 and CDR2 are LNHDA and SQIVND (reference sequence). CDR3 size: 14 residues. The CDR3 is CASSIDRARNEQFF. The CDR3 region has the DNA TGTGCCAGTAGTATAGACAGGGCCCGCAATGAGCAGTTCTTC.

The rearrangement joins TRBV4-2 to TRBJ1-2; D gene ambiguous. V was pared by 1 base and J by 5 bases, with 17 bases between. Germline V gene lookup returns CDR1 LGHNA and CDR2 YNFKEQ. This CDR3 is built from 16 residues. The CDR3 spells CASSQVMDGPRYGYTF. CDR3 DNA: TGTGCCAGCAGCCAAGTGATGGACGGACCTCGATATGGCTACACCTTC.

V is TRBV6-2 or TRBV6-3 and J is TRBJ1-5; no clear D. This CDR3 has 13 amino acids. V was pared by 5 bases and J by 3 bases, with 8 bases between. In germline, CDR1 is MNHEY, CDR2 SVGEGT. The CDR3 bases are TGTGCCAGCAGTGCCTTTGACAATCAGCCCCAGCATTTT. Translation gives CASSAFDNQPQHF.

There are many counts of this clonotype. The chain joins TRBV12-3 or TRBV12-4 to TRBJ1-1, with no clear D. Trimming pared 7 bases from V and 6 bases from J, leaving 18 bases between. CDR3 size: 14 residues. This CDR3 reads CASTQRRDRPEAFF. The CDR3 DNA reads as TGTGCCAGCACCCAGAGACGGGATCGACCTGAAGCTTTCTTT.

This clonotype turned up a few times. The chain recombines TRBV9 with TRBJ2-6, with 7 bases that match TRBD2. The germline gives CDR1 SGDLS, CDR2 YYNGEE. This CDR3 is 18 amino acids long. J gave up 0 bases and V 1 base, and 7 bases lay outside the gene matches. DNA of the CDR3: TGTGCCAGCAGCGTAAGTTCGGGGGGAAGCTCTGGGGCCAACGTCCTGACTTTC. As protein: CASSVSSGGSSGANVLTF.

The chain carries TRBV4-2 and TRBJ2-1, with TRBD2 matching 11 bases. There are 19 residues in the CDR3. From germline, CDR1 is LGHNA and CDR2 YNFKEQ. The V segment lost 0 bases and the J segment 4 bases; nucleotides outside the gene matches: 11. CDR3: CASSQDSSLAGGLYNEQFF. The CDR3 coding sequence is TGTGCCAGCAGCCAAGATAGTTCGCTAGCGGGAGGTCTTTACAATGAGCAGTTCTTC.

This clonotype was seen more than once but under ten times. The gene calls are TRBV12-3 or TRBV12-4 and TRBJ2-1; D possibly matches TRBD1 or TRBD2 (6 bases each). V lost 6 bases, J lost 7 bases, and 16 bases lay in between. The CDR3 totals 14 residues. CDR3 bases: TGTGCCAGCAGCCCCCAAGGAGGGGGGAATGAGCAGTTCTTC. Amino acid sequence: CASSPQGGGNEQFF.

This clonotype is medium-sized in the sample. The rearrangement links TRBV12-3 or TRBV12-4 to TRBJ2-7, with D maybe TRBD2 (5 bases). The V end was cut by 7 bases, the J end by 6 bases, with 7 bases between. This CDR3 spans 10 amino acids. CDR3 residues: CASMGSEQYF. CDR3 DNA sequence: TGTGCCAGCATGGGGAGCGAGCAGTACTTC.

V is TRBV6-4 and J is TRBJ2-3, with D uncertain. V was cut by 3 bases and J by 2 bases, with 9 bases left in between. This CDR3 spans 14 amino acids. Germline loops: CDR1 MRHNA, CDR2 SNTAGT. Written as DNA, the CDR3 is TGTGCCAGCAGTGAGCCCGGTGTCACAGATACGCAGTATTTT. It codes for CASSEPGVTDTQYF.

Only a few counts were recorded for this clonotype. J is TRBJ1-5 and V is TRBV11-3; D call uncertain. The CDR3 consists of 15 residues. Germline V lookup: CDR1 SGHNT, CDR2 YENEEA. The V gene lost 0 bases and the J gene lost 3 bases, with 9 bases spanning the gap. The CDR3, as DNA: TGTGCCAGCAGCTTAGAAGGGAACCTCAATCAGCCCCAGCATTTT. It is translated as CASSLEGNLNQPQHF.

Only a few counts were recorded for this clonotype. J is TRBJ1-2 and V is TRBV30; 7 bases are a match to TRBD1. V shed 4 bases and J 8 bases; nucleotides not matched to a gene: 10. CDR1 and CDR2 from the germline V gene are GTSNPN and SVGIG (reference sequence). The CDR3 is 13 residues long. The chain's CDR3 is CAWTDRDSRGYTF. CDR3 nucleotides: TGTGCCTGGACTGACAGGGATTCCCGGGGCTACACCTTC.

Many counts were recorded for this clonotype. For the CDR3, the DNA is TGTGCCAGCTCACTTAAACAGGGGGGAACTGAAGCTTTCTTT. Its translation is CASSLKQGGTEAFF. The chain links TRBV18 to TRBJ1-1; 8 bases align to TRBD1. V shed 4 bases and J 5 bases; nucleotides not matched to a gene: 6. This CDR3 has 14 residues. Per the germline V gene, CDR1 is KGHSH and CDR2 is LQKENI.

This clonotype has more than one count but fewer than ten. The chain employs TRBV20-1 and TRBJ2-7; TRBD2 matches 8 bases. Germline-derived CDR1 and CDR2 are DFQATT and SNEGSKA (reference sequence). Unmatched junction bases numbered 10, after V lost 7 bases and J lost 5 bases. CDR3 size: 13 residues. CDR3: CSGGSGRINEQYF. The CDR3 coding sequence is TGCAGTGGAGGGAGCGGGAGAATCAACGAGCAGTACTTC.

The table lists this clonotype with many counts. The CDR3 nucleotides are TGCGCCAGCAGCCAAACCGAGGGGGGGTACAATGAGCAGTTCTTC. This translates into CASSQTEGGYNEQFF. The rearrangement uses TRBV4-3 and TRBJ2-1; D is perhaps TRBD2 (7 bases). The CDR3 length is 15 residues. Deletions cut 2 bases from V and 4 bases from J, with 12 bases between. Per the germline V gene, CDR1 is LGHNA and CDR2 is YSLEER.